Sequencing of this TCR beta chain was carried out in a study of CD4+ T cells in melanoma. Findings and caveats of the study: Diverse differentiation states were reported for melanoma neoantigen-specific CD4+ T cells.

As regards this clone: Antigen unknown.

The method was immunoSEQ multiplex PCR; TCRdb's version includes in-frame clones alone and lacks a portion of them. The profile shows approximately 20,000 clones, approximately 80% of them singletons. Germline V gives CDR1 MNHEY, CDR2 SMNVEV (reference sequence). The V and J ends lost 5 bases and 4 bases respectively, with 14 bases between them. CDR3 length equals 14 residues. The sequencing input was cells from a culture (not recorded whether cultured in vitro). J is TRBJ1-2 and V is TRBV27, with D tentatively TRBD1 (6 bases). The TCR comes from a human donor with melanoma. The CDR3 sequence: CASSDTQGFYGYTF. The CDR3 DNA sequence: TGTGCCAGCAGTGATACACAGGGATTCTATGGCTACACCTTC.